This is a list of T cell receptor beta chains from one sample in a study of cytomegalovirus exposure and HLA in healthy donors. Using immunoSEQ multiplex PCR, the repertoire was profiled, and TCRdb retains in-frame clones only, with some absent. The sample contains more than 200,000 clones, roughly 80% of which appear only once. Material: PBMCs. These receptors originate from a man aged 35-49 years in good health and CMV-seronegative. CDR3s include the opening cysteine and the closing phenylalanine or tryptophan. Fields, in order: CDR3 length, D gene, V gene, clone size, J gene, CDR3 DNA, CDR3 protein. The D gene is left open where the match is weak. The size of a clone is reported for some rows only, either as once, few or many, or as a class for expanded clones.

length: 13; D: .; V: TRBV28; size: .; J: TRBJ2-1; DNA: TGTGCCAGCAGTTTAGGCGGGAACGATGAGCAGTTCTTC; CDR3: CASSLGGNDEQFF
length: 17; D: .; V: TRBV11-2; size: .; J: TRBJ2-5; DNA: TGTGCCAGCAGCCCTGTCCCCCGGGGGAGTAACCAAGAGACCCAGTACTTC; CDR3: CASSPVPRGSNQETQYF
length: 13; D: .; V: TRBV5-1; size: .; J: TRBJ1-4; DNA: TGCGCCAGCAGCGGTTTTGAGGGCGAAAAACTGTTTTTT; CDR3: CASSGFEGEKLFF
length: 16; D: .; V: TRBV9; size: .; J: TRBJ1-1; DNA: TGTGCCAGCAGCCCGAGCCTTGGGGGCTTGAACACTGAAGCTTTCTTT; CDR3: CASSPSLGGLNTEAFF
length: 13; D: .; V: TRBV7-2; size: .; J: TRBJ1-1; DNA: TGTGCCAGCAGTTCCTTGGCGAACACTGAAGCTTTCTTT; CDR3: CASSSLANTEAFF
length: 13; D: .; V: TRBV11-2; size: .; J: TRBJ2-7; DNA: TGTGCCAGCAGCCCTTTGAGCTCCTACGAGCAGTACTTC; CDR3: CASSPLSSYEQYF
length: 17; D: TRBD2; V: TRBV7-8; size: once; J: TRBJ2-1; DNA: TGTGCCAGCAGCTTACGGGGGGGGACGAGCTCCTACAATGAGCAGTTCTTC; CDR3: CASSLRGGTSSYNEQFF
length: 15; D: .; V: TRBV6-1; size: .; J: TRBJ2-1; DNA: TGTGCCAGCAGTGAAGGACAGGCAGGTAGCAATGAGCAGTTCTTC; CDR3: CASSEGQAGSNEQFF
length: 16; D: TRBD1; V: TRBV9; size: .; J: TRBJ2-6; DNA: TGTGCCAGCAGCGCCACAGGGGGCTCTGGGGCCAACGTCCTGACTTTC; CDR3: CASSATGGSGANVLTF
length: 16; D: TRBD2; V: TRBV19; size: .; J: TRBJ2-1; DNA: TGTGCCAGTAGTATCCTAGGACTAGCGGGGTTGGTTGAGCAGTTCTTC; CDR3: CASSILGLAGLVEQFF
length: 17; D: .; V: TRBV4-1; size: once; J: TRBJ2-1; DNA: TGCGCCAGCAGCCAATCTAGCGTCTCCGGGTCCTACAATGAGCAGTTCTTC; CDR3: CASSQSSVSGSYNEQFF
length: 15; D: TRBD1; V: TRBV18; size: .; J: TRBJ1-1; DNA: TGTGCCAGCTCACTTGGACAGGGGGGGAACACTGAAGCTTTCTTT; CDR3: CASSLGQGGNTEAFF
length: 13; D: .; V: TRBV2; size: .; J: TRBJ2-7; DNA: TGTGCCAGCTTCCGGGACACTGCCTACGAGCAGTACTTC; CDR3: CASFRDTAYEQYF
length: 15; D: .; V: TRBV7-8; size: once; J: TRBJ2-5; DNA: TGTGCCAGCAGCTTAGGACAGGGAGGAGGAGAGACCCAGTACTTC; CDR3: CASSLGQGGGETQYF
length: 15; D: .; V: TRBV9; size: few; J: TRBJ2-2; DNA: TGTGCCAGCAGCGTAGAAGTCTATTCGGCCGGGGAGCTGTTTTTT; CDR3: CASSVEVYSAGELFF
length: 15; D: .; V: TRBV7-9; size: .; J: TRBJ1-3; DNA: TGTTCCAGCAGCTTCCGGGAAACCTCTGGAAACACCATATATTTT; CDR3: CSSSFRETSGNTIYF
length: 15; D: TRBD2; V: TRBV7-3; size: .; J: TRBJ2-5; DNA: TGTGCCAGCAGCTTAACTAGCGGGAGAGGGGAGACCCAGTACTTC; CDR3: CASSLTSGRGETQYF
length: 15; D: TRBD2; V: TRBV7-9; size: .; J: TRBJ2-1; DNA: TGTGCCAGCAGCTTACCGGGGGGGCCCGGCAATGAGCAGTTCTTC; CDR3: CASSLPGGPGNEQFF
length: 15; D: .; V: TRBV5-1; size: .; J: TRBJ1-2; DNA: TGCGCCAGCAGCTTGGCCGGAGACAGGAACTATGGCTACACCTTC; CDR3: CASSLAGDRNYGYTF
length: 14; D: .; V: TRBV6-5; size: .; J: TRBJ2-2; DNA: TGTGCCAGCAGTCCCCGGGAGTACACCGGGGAGCTGTTTTTT; CDR3: CASSPREYTGELFF
length: 14; D: TRBD1; V: TRBV6-1; size: .; J: TRBJ2-7; DNA: TGTGCCAGCAGTAATACCGGGACAGCTTACGAGCAGTACTTC; CDR3: CASSNTGTAYEQYF
length: 13; D: .; V: TRBV2; size: .; J: TRBJ2-5; DNA: TGTGCCAGCAGTAAACGGGGTGTGGAGACCCAGTACTTC; CDR3: CASSKRGVETQYF